Presented here are 26 T cell receptor beta chains from one specimen sequenced in a study of OX40 agonist ivuxolimab in advanced cancers. Libraries were prepared by immunoSEQ multiplex PCR; TCRdb keeps only in-frame clonotypes and omits some of them. The data show over 60,000 clones, roughly four fifths seen once. The input for sequencing was CD4+ or CD8+ T cells sorted from blood, taken in a trial of the OX40 agonist ivuxolimab. The receptors were gathered from an adult with an advanced solid tumor such as melanoma, head and neck, liver or kidney cancer.

This clone was seen only once. The J gene is TRBJ1-6, the V gene TRBV2; maybe TRBD1 (5 bases). CDR3 length equals 16 residues. Germline CDR1 and CDR2: SNHLY and FYNNEI. V was trimmed by 2 bases and J by 10 bases, leaving 18 bases between them. The CDR3 DNA sequence: TGTGCCAGCAGTGAACTCGCCACGGGGCCGGTCTCACCCCTCCACTTT. Amino acids: CASSELATGPVSPLHF. The full variable domain, its missing parts supplied by reference TRBV2 and TRBJ1-6, is EPEVTQTPSHQVTQMGQEVILRCVPISNHLYFYWYRQILGQKVEFLVSFYNNEISEKSEIFDDQFSVERPDGSNFTLKIRSTKLEDSAMYFCASSELATGPVSPLHFGNGTRLTVT.

The chain is built from TRBV7-2 and TRBJ2-1, with 12 bases matching TRBD2. Germline CDR1 is SGHTA and CDR2 is FQGNSA. This CDR3 contains 16 residues. The ends lost 5 bases at V and 4 bases at J; junction bases unmatched: 6. The CDR3 reads CASSERTSGAYNEQFF. As DNA, the CDR3 is TGTGCCAGCAGCGAACGGACTAGCGGGGCGTACAATGAGCAGTTCTTC. Full variable domain (outside the CDR3, taken from reference TRBV7-2 and TRBJ2-1): GAGVSQSPSNKVTEKGKDVELRCDPISGHTALYWYRQSLGQGLEFLIYFQGNSAPDKSGLPSDRFSAERTGGSVSTLTIQRTQQEDSAVYLCASSERTSGAYNEQFFGPGTRLTVL.

The J gene is TRBJ2-7, the V gene TRBV19; no clear D. CDR1 and CDR2 from the germline V gene are LNHDA and SQIVND (reference sequence). The V end was cut by 3 bases, the J end by 1 base, with 10 bases between. The length of the CDR3 is 14 residues. CDR3 region: CASSINIRSYEQYF. For the CDR3, the DNA is TGTGCCAGTAGTATCAATATCCGGTCCTACGAGCAGTACTTC.

This rearrangement joins TRBV29-1 to TRBJ1-1; a weak D match, TRBD1 (5 bases). CDR3 length: 13 residues. CDR1 and CDR2 from the germline V gene are SQVTM and ANQGSEA. Trimming cost V 6 bases and J 2 bases, with 13 bases left between them. The CDR3 loop is CSVAGHLNTEAFF. The DNA for the CDR3 is TGCAGCGTCGCCGGACACCTCAACACTGAAGCTTTCTTT. Using reference TRBV29-1 and TRBJ1-1 for the parts outside the CDR3, the full variable domain is SAVISQKPSRDICQRGTSLTIQCQVDSQVTMMFWYRQQPGQSLTLIATANQGSEATYESGFVIDKFPISRPNLTFSTLTVSNMSPEDSSIYLCSVAGHLNTEAFFGQGTRLTVV.

This chain connects TRBV6-5 to TRBJ1-1, with a possible D match to TRBD1 (6 bases). Trimming stripped 6 bases from V and 1 base from J, with 9 bases between. Germline V gene lookup returns CDR1 MNHEY and CDR2 SVGAGI. The CDR3 has 13 residues. CDR3 nucleotide sequence: TGTGCCAGCAGCCCGACAGGGAACACTGAAGCTTTCTTT. As protein: CASSPTGNTEAFF.

The J gene is TRBJ1-4, the V gene TRBV7-6, with no clear D. The ends were cut back, 6 bases at V and 7 bases at J, with 9 bases in the middle. The CDR3 loop spans 12 amino acids. The germline gives CDR1 SGHVS, CDR2 FNYEAQ. The CDR3 protein is CASSEVGEKLFF. CDR3 sequence (DNA): TGTGCCAGCAGTGAAGTAGGTGAAAAACTGTTTTTT. Variable domain in full (rest from reference TRBV7-6 and TRBJ1-4): GAGVSQSPRYKVTKRGQDVALRCDPISGHVSLYWYRQALGQGPEFLTYFNYEAQQDKSGLPNDRFSAERPEGSISTLTIQRTEQRDSAMYRCASSEVGEKLFFGSGTQLSVL.

V and J are TRBV9 and TRBJ1-1; D is undetermined. CDR3 length: 16 amino acids. Trimming stripped 2 bases from V and 4 bases from J, with 18 bases between. Germline V gene data show CDR1 as SGDLS and CDR2 as YYNGEE. CDR3 region: CASSVGSAPGGTEAFF. CDR3 coding DNA: TGTGCCAGCAGCGTTGGGTCAGCCCCGGGAGGCACTGAAGCTTTCTTT. Based on the CDR3 plus reference TRBV9 and TRBJ1-1, the full variable domain is DSGVTQTPKHLITATGQRVTLRCSPRSGDLSVYWYQQSLDQGLQFLIQYYNGEERAKGNILERFSAQQFPDLHSELNLSSLELGDSALYFCASSVGSAPGGTEAFFGQGTRLTVV.

The V gene is TRBV5-1, the J gene TRBJ2-3; the D gene is possibly TRBD2 (5 bases). This CDR3 has 15 amino acids. Trimming took off 4 bases at V and 6 bases at J, with 18 bases between the two ends. Germline CDR1 SGHRS, CDR2 YFSETQ. CDR3 residues: CASSRAASGTDTQYF. The CDR3 bases are TGCGCCAGCAGCCGGGCGGCCAGCGGAACGGATACGCAGTATTTT.

This chain uses TRBV19 with TRBJ2-6; D may correspond to TRBD1 or TRBD2 (5 bases each). This CDR3 has 19 amino acids. Germline loops: CDR1 LNHDA, CDR2 SQIVND (reference sequence). V was cut by 3 bases and J by 4 bases, with 22 bases left in between. The DNA for the CDR3 is TGTGCCAGTAGTATCTCTAGGGTCCTGAGGGGTGTAGGGGCCAACGTCCTGACTTTC. Its translation: CASSISRVLRGVGANVLTF.

This clone was recorded once. The chain links TRBV19 to TRBJ2-5; 8 positions agree with TRBD1. Germline V CDR1 and CDR2: LNHDA, SQIVND (reference sequence). The CDR3 extends over 14 amino acids. Trimming cost V 4 bases and J 2 bases; bases outside gene matches: 3. CDR3 protein: CASSKQGGQETQYF. The CDR3 DNA is TGTGCCAGTAGTAAACAGGGGGGACAAGAGACCCAGTACTTC.

The chain uses TRBV28 and TRBJ2-5; D perhaps matches TRBD1 (7 bases). Trimming removed 6 bases at V and 3 bases at J, with 11 bases between. Per germline, CDR1 MDHEN and CDR2 SYDVKM. This CDR3 is 13 amino acids long. The CDR3 reads CASRDREEETQYF. The CDR3 DNA reads as TGTGCCAGCAGAGACAGGGAGGAAGAGACCCAGTACTTC. The complete variable domain, with remaining parts taken from reference TRBV28 and TRBJ2-5, reads DVKVTQSSRYLVKRTGEKVFLECVQDMDHENMFWYRQDPGLGLRLIYFSYDVKMKEKGDIPEGYSVSREKKERFSLILESASTNQTSMYLCASRDREEETQYFGPGTRLLVL.

The rearrangement links TRBV6-5 to TRBJ2-3; tentative D call: TRBD1 (5 bases). V was clipped by 2 bases and J by 1 base, with 13 bases between them. The CDR3 is 16 residues long. Germline assignment: CDR1 MNHEY and CDR2 SVGAGI. The CDR3 nucleotides are TGTGCCAGCAGTTACCGGGCAGGGCCTGGCACAGATACGCAGTATTTT. Its translation: CASSYRAGPGTDTQYF.

This clone was seen more than once but under ten times. This chain joins TRBV29-1 and TRBJ2-7; D is uncertain. CDR3 size: 12 residues. The V end was cut by 4 bases, the J end by 0 bases, with 7 bases between. Germline CDR1 is SQVTM and CDR2 is ANQGSEA. CDR3 loop: CSVGQDSYEQYF. The CDR3 coding sequence is TGCAGCGTTGGCCAGGACTCCTACGAGCAGTACTTC.

The rearrangement uses TRBV28 and TRBJ1-4, with 9 bases fitting TRBD1. From germline, CDR1 is MDHEN and CDR2 SYDVKM. V dropped 3 bases and J dropped 8; count of bases not matched to a gene: 7. CDR3 length: 15 amino acids. The CDR3, as DNA: TGTGCCAGCAGTTTCTACAGGGGGCGGGAGGAAAAACTGTTTTTT. Translated, it gives CASSFYRGREEKLFF.

The chain employs TRBV27 and TRBJ2-1, with 10 bases matching TRBD2. The V gene end was trimmed by 8 bases and the J gene end by 5 bases; junction bases not matched to a gene: 9. The CDR3 spans 15 residues. CDR1 MNHEY and CDR2 SMNVEV come from the germline V gene (reference sequence). CDR3 residues: CASDGKRGGHNEQFF. The CDR3 bases are TGTGCCAGCGACGGGAAGCGGGGGGGCCACAATGAGCAGTTCTTC.

This clone was recorded only once. The rearrangement links TRBV4-1 to TRBJ2-2, with D possibly being TRBD1 (6 bases). This CDR3 region has 16 residues. The V end lost 1 base, the J end lost 4 bases, and 13 bases lay between the germline ends. The V gene's germline CDR1 is MGHRA and CDR2 YSYEKL. The CDR3 loop is CASSQVLGRGTGELFF. CDR3 nucleotides: TGCGCCAGCAGCCAAGTGTTGGGCAGGGGCACCGGGGAGCTGTTTTTT.

The gene calls are TRBV2 and TRBJ1-4, with unresolved D. Germline V gives CDR1 SNHLY, CDR2 FYNNEI. Deletions cut 10 bases from V and 0 bases from J, with 6 bases between. There are 12 residues in the CDR3. The CDR3, as DNA: TGTGCCACAGGCCCAACTAATGAAAAACTGTTTTTT. It encodes CATGPTNEKLFF.

The gene calls are TRBV13 and TRBJ1-1; D gene uncertain. V was cut by 1 base and J by 2 bases, with 11 bases left in between. The CDR3 covers 15 residues. Germline lookup yields CDR1 PRHDT and CDR2 FYEKMQ (reference sequence). CDR3 sequence reads: CASSLDRKSNTEAFF. CDR3 nucleotides: TGTGCCAGCAGCTTAGACAGAAAGAGTAACACTGAAGCTTTCTTT. Together with reference TRBV13 and TRBJ1-1, the CDR3 gives the full variable domain: AAGVIQSPRHLIKEKRETATLKCYPIPRHDTVYWYQQGPGQDPQFLISFYEKMQSDKGSIPDRFSAQQFSDYHSELNMSSLELGDSALYFCASSLDRKSNTEAFFGQGTRLTVV.

This chain links TRBV29-1 with TRBJ2-5; the D gene is possibly TRBD2 (6 bases). The end of the DNA fits TRBJ2-7 better, so the J call may be wrong. This CDR3 has 15 residues. Looked up from germline, CDR1 is SQVTM and CDR2 is ANQGSEA. The CDR3 sequence is CSVDNKGAGSYEQYF. Here the CDR3 DNA reads TGCAGCGTTGATAACAAAGGGGCGGGATCCTACGAGCAGTACTTC.

This chain joins TRBV13 and TRBJ2-1; a weak D match, TRBD2 (5 bases). Trimming removed 8 bases from V and 3 bases from J, with 11 bases in between. CDR1 PRHDT and CDR2 FYEKMQ come from the germline V gene (reference sequence). The CDR3 sequence is 13 residues long. The CDR3 region is CASLYSGYNEQFF. DNA of the CDR3: TGTGCCAGCCTTTACAGCGGCTACAATGAGCAGTTCTTC. The full variable domain, rest sourced from reference TRBV13 and TRBJ2-1, is AAGVIQSPRHLIKEKRETATLKCYPIPRHDTVYWYQQGPGQDPQFLISFYEKMQSDKGSIPDRFSAQQFSDYHSELNMSSLELGDSALYFCASLYSGYNEQFFGPGTRLTVL.

In regard to this clone: The CDR3 end shows no conserved phenylalanine or tryptophan, and so a read error is likely. The J gene is TRBJ2-7, the V gene TRBV5-4, with TRBD1 identical over 7 bases. Germline V gives CDR1 SGHNT, CDR2 YYREEE (reference sequence). The CDR3 contains 14 residues. With V trimmed by 4 bases and J by 4 bases, 8 bases remained unmatched. This CDR3 is CASSLGGQGYEQYL. CDR3 nucleotide sequence: TGTGCCAGCAGCCTAGGGGGCCAGGGGTACGAGCAGTACCTC.

This clone was picked up a small number of times. V and J are TRBV19 and TRBJ1-1; D uncertain. Germline V CDR1 and CDR2: LNHDA, SQIVND (reference sequence). The V end was cut by 7 bases, the J end by 11 bases, with 20 bases between. CDR3 length: 13 residues. The DNA of the CDR3 is TGTGCCAGTACCAGTATGCCCCTGCTTAGGGCTTTCTTT. This gives the protein CASTSMPLLRAFF. Full variable domain (missing parts from reference TRBV19 and TRBJ1-1): DGGITQSPKYLFRKEGQNVTLSCEQNLNHDAMYWYRQDPGQGLRLIYYSQIVNDFQKGDIAEGYSVSREKKESFPLTVTSAQKNPTAFYLCASTSMPLLRAFFGQGTRLTVV.

The chain carries TRBV7-9 and TRBJ1-1; D is uncertain. CDR1 and CDR2 (germline): SEHNR, FQNEAQ (reference sequence). The CDR3 loop spans 14 amino acids. V was shortened by 3 bases and J by 4 bases, with 12 bases between the two germline ends. The CDR3 bases are TGTGCCAGCAGCTTTGCCGAAGGAAGCACTGAAGCTTTCTTT. Its translation: CASSFAEGSTEAFF.

The chain joins TRBV7-2 to TRBJ1-2, with 8 positions matching TRBD1. V dropped 5 bases and J dropped 7; count of bases not matched to a gene: 6. CDR1 is SGHTA and CDR2 is FQGNSA in the germline V gene. The CDR3 covers 13 residues. The CDR3 bases are TGTGCCAGCAGCACACAGGGGGTTGGTGGCTACACCTTC. Translated: CASSTQGVGGYTF.

This chain links TRBV7-9 with TRBJ1-4; 10 nucleotides line up with TRBD1. The germline CDR1 and CDR2 sequences are SEHNR and FQNEAQ (reference sequence). This CDR3 is built from 15 residues. V lost 3 bases, J lost 7 bases, and 5 bases stayed unmatched. CDR3 bases: TGTGCCAGCAGCTTGGGACAGGGGAGATTTGAAAAACTGTTTTTT. Translating gives CASSLGQGRFEKLFF.

V is TRBV5-4 and J is TRBJ2-1, with no clear D. CDR1 is SGHNT and CDR2 is YYREEE in the germline V gene (reference sequence). Trimming removed 0 bases from V and 7 bases from J, with 8 bases in between. There are 13 residues in the CDR3. CDR3 DNA: TGTGCCAGCAGCTTGGGGGGTAGGAATGAGCAGTTCTTC. It specifies CASSLGGRNEQFF. The variable domain in full, with the rest retrieved from reference TRBV5-4 and TRBJ2-1, is ETGVTQSPTHLIKTRGQQVTLRCSSQSGHNTVSWYQQALGQGPQFIFQYYREEENGRGNFPPRFSGLQFPNYSSELNVNALELDDSALYLCASSLGGRNEQFFGPGTRLTVL.